Described below is a single TCR beta chain sequence and its context. Its matching antigen is unknown. The method was immunoSEQ multiplex PCR; TCRdb's version includes in-frame clones alone and lacks a portion of them. The sample carries over 110,000 clones, roughly nine tenths recorded once. The CDR3 is 13 amino acids. Germline-derived CDR1 and CDR2 are SQVTM and ANQGSEA. Trimming removed 3 bases at V and 5 bases at J, with 13 bases between. This entry comes from a study of T cell responses to AZD1222 COVID-19 vaccine. General observations from the study: Variant regions that are unmutated are reportedly the target of nearly half of spike-specific TCRs. Repertoires were collected only later (after the peak T cell response had occurred).

This specimen consisted of peripheral blood, obtained 28 days after the second AZD1222 dose. The chain joins TRBV29-1 to TRBJ1-1, with unresolved D. This TCR was sampled from an adult who received the AZD1222 COVID-19 vaccine. As DNA, the CDR3 is TGCAGCGTTGACAGAGGGCGGAATACTGAAGCTTTCTTT. Translating gives CSVDRGRNTEAFF.